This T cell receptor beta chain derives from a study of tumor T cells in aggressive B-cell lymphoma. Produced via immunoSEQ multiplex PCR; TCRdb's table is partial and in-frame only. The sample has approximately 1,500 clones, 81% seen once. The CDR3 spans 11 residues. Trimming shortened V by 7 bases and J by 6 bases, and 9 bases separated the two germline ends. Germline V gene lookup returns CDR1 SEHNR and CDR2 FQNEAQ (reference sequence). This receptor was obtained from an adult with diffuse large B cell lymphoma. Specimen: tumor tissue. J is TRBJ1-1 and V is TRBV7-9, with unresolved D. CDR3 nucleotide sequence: TGTGCCAGCACCCCTCCCCCTGAAGCTTTCTTT. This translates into CASTPPPEAFF.